This T cell receptor beta chain was recorded in a study of T cells in Graves' hyperthyroidism and ophthalmopathy. General study results and limits: Stable hyperthyroidism was separated from ophthalmopathy by a model based on 13 V-J features. Ophthalmopathy prediction by the model preceded onset by a median roughly 6 months. Blood samples included most of the expanded thyroid clonotypes exceeding 0.001.

Subjects aged 18 to 65 presented with newly diagnosed hyperthyroidism of less than 2 months' duration. On this clonotype itself: The antigen is undetermined. One end of the junction is discordant with germline, which a read error may explain.

The length of the CDR3 is 13 residues. Germline V lookup: CDR1 MNHEY, CDR2 SMNVEV (reference sequence). What was amplified from RNA transcripts were TCR beta CDR3 regions. HTBI primers were used for first-round RT-PCR of the TCR CDR3. TCRdb passed the multiplex PCR reads through MiXCR, listing each CDR3 protein once. The data show 500,000 to 550,000 distinct CDR3 sequences, with around 21% seen just once and around 27% held by the top ten. Material: blood. This receptor was identified in a man younger than 30 with Graves' hyperthyroidism. The chain carries TRBV27 and TRBJ2-5; a weak D match, TRBD2 (5 bases). For the CDR3, the DNA is TGTGCCAGCAGTTTGGACGGAGGAGAGACCCAGAACTTC. Translating gives CASSLDGGETQNF.